The 11 T cell receptor beta chains below were found in one sample sequenced in a study of shared clonotypes between healthy human individuals. Measured with immunoSEQ multiplex PCR; TCRdb has only the in-frame clones, and not every one. The sample has a few million clones, approximately 93% seen once. Sequencing was done on a sample of naive CD4+ T cells from PBMCs. Specified subset: CD45RA+ positively selected. The receptors originated from a man younger than 35 in good health. Some clones in this sample may be carry-over from other donors' samples.

The chain couples TRBV9 to TRBJ1-1, with D possibly TRBD1 on 5 matching bases. CDR3 length: 15 amino acids. The V end was cut by 5 bases, the J end by 1 base, with 15 bases between. Germline loops: CDR1 SGDLS, CDR2 YYNGEE. This CDR3 is CASSLTWGENTEAFF. The CDR3 bases are TGTGCCAGCAGTCTGACCTGGGGGGAGAACACTGAAGCTTTCTTT.

The gene calls are TRBV4-3 and TRBJ1-1; 7 bases line up with TRBD1. V shed 3 bases and J 9 bases; nucleotides not matched to a gene: 10. This CDR3 has 14 amino acids. The germline CDR1 and CDR2 sequences are LGHNA and YSLEER. The CDR3 DNA follows: TGCGCCAGCAGCCACCGACAGGGTTTACCCCAAGCTTTCTTT. Protein product: CASSHRQGLPQAFF.

This chain joins TRBV19 and TRBJ2-7; 10 nucleotides line up with TRBD2. Germline trimming cut 9 bases from V and 4 bases from J; bases unmatched to any gene: 9. This CDR3 has 14 amino acids. CDR1 LNHDA and CDR2 SQIVND come from the germline V gene (reference sequence). CDR3: CASSELAGSYEQYF. The CDR3 DNA sequence: TGTGCCAGCTCGGAACTAGCGGGATCTTACGAGCAGTACTTC. The full variable domain, completed using reference TRBV19 and TRBJ2-7, is DGGITQSPKYLFRKEGQNVTLSCEQNLNHDAMYWYRQDPGQGLRLIYYSQIVNDFQKGDIAEGYSVSREKKESFPLTVTSAQKNPTAFYLCASSELAGSYEQYFGPGTRLTVT.

The CDR3 DNA reads as TGTGCCAGCAGCTTAAGGGACAGTGAGGGAAGGGGCTACACCTTC. Translating gives CASSLRDSEGRGYTF. V is TRBV5-6 and J is TRBJ1-2; 7 positions agree with TRBD1. CDR3 size: 15 residues. The trim removed 2 bases at V and 8 bases at J, leaving 12 bases unmatched. CDR1 and CDR2 from the germline V gene are SGHDT and YYEEEE.

This clone was counted a single time. The chain combines TRBV30 with TRBJ1-4; 7 positions agree with TRBD1. Germline V gene data show CDR1 as GTSNPN and CDR2 as SVGIG (reference sequence). The J segment lost 4 bases and the V segment lost 4 bases, leaving 9 bases of the junction unmatched. There are 15 residues in the CDR3. The DNA of the CDR3 is TGTGCCTGGACCGCGACAGGGAAACTTAATGAAAAACTGTTTTTT. This sequence encodes CAWTATGKLNEKLFF.

The chain recombines TRBV11-1 with TRBJ2-7, with 9 bases aligning to TRBD1. Trimming removed 4 bases from V and 3 bases from J; junction bases left unmatched: 4. Germline lookup yields CDR1 SGHAT and CDR2 FQDESV (reference sequence). This CDR3 comprises 14 residues. CDR3 amino acids: CASSSRQGGYEQYF. Written as DNA, the CDR3 is TGTGCCAGCAGCTCAAGACAGGGGGGCTACGAGCAGTACTTC.

A single count supports this clone. The chain uses TRBV6-4 and TRBJ2-7, with D tentatively TRBD1 or TRBD2 (6 bases each). CDR1 MRHNA and CDR2 SNTAGT come from the germline V gene. V was pared by 7 bases and J by 3 bases, with 16 bases between. The CDR3 consists of 14 residues. CDR3 bases: TGTGCCAGCACCCACAGGGAGGTCCACTACGAGCAGTACTTC. This translates into CASTHREVHYEQYF.

In the case of this clone: Other DNA sequences within the sample encode an identical CDR3. This chain joins TRBV7-9 and TRBJ2-5; D not certain. Germline V gives CDR1 SEHNR, CDR2 FQNEAQ (reference sequence). Between the trimmed V and J ends, which lost 1 base and 5 bases, there was a span of 5 bases. This CDR3 spans 12 amino acids. The CDR3, as DNA: TGTGCCAGCAGCTTAGTTTCGGAGACCCAGTACTTC. It is translated as CASSLVSETQYF.

V gene TRBV18 combines with J gene TRBJ2-5; no clear D. The CDR3 runs 15 residues. Germline values: CDR1 KGHSH, CDR2 LQKENI. V gave up 2 bases and J gave up 0 bases, with 10 bases separating them. CDR3 amino acids: CASSPYSANQETQYF. CDR3 DNA sequence: TGTGCCAGCTCACCATATTCGGCGAACCAAGAGACCCAGTACTTC.

Note on this clone: Other DNA sequences in the sample encode the same CDR3. J is TRBJ2-1 and V is TRBV7-2; D gene uncertain. The CDR3 has 14 residues. The V gene's germline CDR1 is SGHTA and CDR2 FQGNSA. Trimming stripped 4 bases from V and 1 base from J, with 8 bases between. CDR3 nucleotides: TGTGCCAGCAGCTCCCCGGGTTCCTACAATGAGCAGTTCTTC. Its translation: CASSSPGSYNEQFF. Filled out from reference TRBV7-2 and TRBJ2-1, the complete variable domain reads GAGVSQSPSNKVTEKGKDVELRCDPISGHTALYWYRQSLGQGLEFLIYFQGNSAPDKSGLPSDRFSAERTGGSVSTLTIQRTQQEDSAVYLCASSSPGSYNEQFFGPGTRLTVL.

The chain has TRBV7-2 and TRBJ1-2; weak D call: TRBD1 (5 bases). V dropped 1 base and J dropped 8 bases, with 14 bases sitting between them. Germline V gives CDR1 SGHTA, CDR2 FQGNSA. This CDR3 has 14 amino acids. In DNA, the CDR3 is TGTGCCAGCAGCTTAGGAACCAGGGTGACGGGCTACACCTTC. Amino acids: CASSLGTRVTGYTF.